The 19 T cell receptor beta chains below come from one sample, sequenced in a study of blood T cell repertoires in COVID-19 (dated by TCRdb to about 2020). Receptors were amplified or captured by the immunoSEQ multiplex PCR assay. The immuneACCESS repertoire file appears here via TCRdb, limited to in-frame rearrangements. These files lack a portion of the clones; in checked studies, under half of the deficit traces to unresolved V genes, and the cause of the others is not known. This sample holds about 140,000 clones; around 87% were observed only once. The top ten clones comprise around 2.3% of the sample. The sequenced sample consisted of peripheral blood. These receptors were taken from a man aged 45-65 years with active COVID-19.

The chain combines TRBV7-9 with TRBJ1-5, with a possible D match to TRBD1 (5 bases). Germline V gene data show CDR1 as SEHNR and CDR2 as FQNEAQ (reference sequence). This CDR3 comprises 17 residues. Trimming left V 3 bases short and J 3 bases short, with 18 bases between. The DNA for the CDR3 is TGTGCCAGCAGCTTTGGAACAGGTCGGCCAGTCAATCAGCCCCAGCATTTT. It encodes CASSFGTGRPVNQPQHF. The entire variable domain, with the rest obtained from reference TRBV7-9 and TRBJ1-5, is as follows: DTGVSQNPRHKITKRGQNVTFRCDPISEHNRLYWYRQTLGQGPEFLTYFQNEAQLEKSRLLSDRFSAERPKGSFSTLEIQRTEQGDSAMYLCASSFGTGRPVNQPQHFGDGTRLSIL.

The chain has TRBV6-5 and TRBJ1-5; TRBD1 aligns across 7 bases. CDR1 is MNHEY and CDR2 is SVGAGI in the germline V gene. The CDR3 runs to 13 residues. J was trimmed by 6 bases and V by 6 bases; bases with no gene match: 5. CDR3 DNA sequence: TGTGCCAGCAGCTCGACAGGGAGTCAGCCCCAGCATTTT. Amino acids: CASSSTGSQPQHF.

In its sample, this clone was seen once. The rearrangement joins TRBV7-2 to TRBJ1-2, with TRBD1 identical over 9 bases. CDR1 is SGHTA, CDR2 FQGNSA, per germline. The CDR3 runs 15 residues. The V segment lost 1 base and the J segment 4 bases; nucleotides outside the gene matches: 4. Here the CDR3 reads CASSLDGTGSYGYTF. DNA for the CDR3: TGTGCCAGCAGCTTAGACGGGACAGGGTCCTATGGCTACACCTTC. Full variable domain (remainder filled in from reference TRBV7-2 and TRBJ1-2): GAGVSQSPSNKVTEKGKDVELRCDPISGHTALYWYRQSLGQGLEFLIYFQGNSAPDKSGLPSDRFSAERTGGSVSTLTIQRTQQEDSAVYLCASSLDGTGSYGYTFGSGTRLTVV.

The rearrangement links TRBV19 to TRBJ1-2; D not resolved. The germline CDR1 and CDR2 sequences are LNHDA and SQIVND (reference sequence). This CDR3 comprises 14 residues. Trimming cost V 6 bases and J 8 bases, with 19 bases left between them. CDR3 nucleotides: TGTGCCAGTAGCCCGTCGGGGAGTTTCGGAGGCTACACCTTC. It specifies CASSPSGSFGGYTF.

This clone has just one count. The chain links TRBV7-2 to TRBJ2-5, with 8 bases fitting TRBD1. Trimming removed 1 base from V and 5 bases from J; junction bases left unmatched: 12. The germline V gene encodes CDR1 SGHTA and CDR2 FQGNSA. This CDR3 has 17 amino acids. In nucleotides, the CDR3 is TGTGCCAGCAGCTTAGTGGGTCGGCAGGGGGCTGGGGAGACCCAGTACTTC. Its protein product is CASSLVGRQGAGETQYF.

V usage is TRBV6-2 or TRBV6-3 and J usage is TRBJ1-5, with 9 bases fitting TRBD1. J lost 7 bases, V lost 5 bases, and 6 bases had no gene match. The CDR3 sequence is 14 residues long. CDR1 and CDR2 (germline): MNHEY, SVGEGT. CDR3 residues: CASSVDRGRQPQHF. The CDR3 DNA sequence: TGTGCCAGCAGTGTGGACAGGGGCCGACAGCCCCAGCATTTT.

The chain combines TRBV11-2 with TRBJ2-7; 8 nucleotides match TRBD2. This CDR3 is built from 16 residues. With V trimmed by 0 bases and J by 3 bases, 7 bases remained unmatched. CDR1 and CDR2 from the germline V gene are SGHAT and FQNNGV. CDR3 region: CASSLENGGAVYEQYF. CDR3 DNA sequence: TGTGCCAGCAGCTTAGAGAACGGGGGGGCGGTCTACGAGCAGTACTTC.

The J gene is TRBJ2-7, the V gene TRBV20-1, with D possibly being TRBD2 (6 bases). CDR3 length equals 11 residues. CDR1 and CDR2 from the germline V gene are DFQATT and SNEGSKA (reference sequence). V was trimmed by 6 bases and J by 3 bases, leaving 9 bases between them. The CDR3 DNA is TGCAGTGCAAGGAGGGGCTACGAGCAGTACTTC. Translating gives CSARRGYEQYF.

The V and J genes are TRBV3-1 (or the pseudogene TRBV3-2) and TRBJ2-6; 15 positions agree with TRBD2. Germline-derived CDR1 and CDR2 are LGHDT and YNNKEL (reference sequence). CDR3 size: 24 residues. Trimming cost V 0 bases and J 0 bases; bases outside gene matches: 15. In DNA form, the CDR3 reads TGTGCCAGCAGCCAAGATCTAGCCTTCCGGGGGACTAGCGGGGGGACCTCTGGGGCCAACGTCCTGACTTTC. It codes for CASSQDLAFRGTSGGTSGANVLTF.

V usage is TRBV3-1 (or the pseudogene TRBV3-2) and J usage is TRBJ2-3; the match to TRBD1 covers 9 bases. Germline values: CDR1 LGHDT, CDR2 YNNKEL (reference sequence). V lost 3 bases, J lost 2 bases, and 6 bases stayed unmatched. CDR3 length equals 16 residues. CDR3 nucleotide sequence: TGTGCCAGCAGCCAGAGGGACAGGGCTACCACAGATACGCAGTATTTT. Protein product: CASSQRDRATTDTQYF.

This sequence joins TRBV19 and TRBJ2-2; TRBD1 is a possible D gene (5 bases). Germline lookup yields CDR1 LNHDA and CDR2 SQIVND (reference sequence). There are 18 residues in the CDR3. Trimming took off 3 bases at V and 7 bases at J, with 24 bases between the two ends. CDR3 nucleotides: TGTGCCAGTAGTATCGAGTTGGCAGGGCGAATACTGGGCGGGGAGCTGTTTTTT. This translates into CASSIELAGRILGGELFF.

The chain joins TRBV27 to TRBJ2-3; 8 positions match TRBD2. V dropped 3 bases and J dropped 2; count of bases not matched to a gene: 22. The germline gives CDR1 MNHEY, CDR2 SMNVEV (reference sequence). The CDR3 length is 21 residues. The CDR3 sequence is CASSFQAPRGGLLVSTDTQYF. The CDR3 bases are TGTGCCAGCAGTTTTCAGGCCCCACGGGGGGGACTCCTCGTATCCACAGATACGCAGTATTTT.

The V and J genes are TRBV9 and TRBJ2-3; D not certain. Trimming shortened V by 0 bases and J by 6 bases, and 11 bases separated the two germline ends. CDR1 and CDR2 from the germline V gene are SGDLS and YYNGEE. CDR3 length equals 14 residues. The CDR3 reads CASSVANSLDTQYF. CDR3 bases: TGTGCCAGCAGCGTAGCTAATTCGCTGGATACGCAGTATTTT.

The chain employs TRBV28 and TRBJ2-7; 7 nucleotides match TRBD1. In germline, CDR1 is MDHEN, CDR2 SYDVKM. This CDR3 region has 15 residues. The V gene end was trimmed by 3 bases and the J gene end by 5 bases; junction bases not matched to a gene: 10. CDR3 sequence: CASSLARGIFNEQYF. In nucleotides, the CDR3 is TGTGCCAGCAGTTTGGCCAGGGGGATTTTCAACGAGCAGTACTTC.

This rearrangement joins TRBV7-8 to TRBJ2-5; TRBD2 matches 8 bases. The J segment lost 5 bases and the V segment lost 1 base, leaving 12 bases of the junction unmatched. This CDR3 is 17 amino acids long. Germline assignment: CDR1 SGHVS and CDR2 FQNEAQ. CDR3 region: CASSLGSGVSGAETQYF. The CDR3 DNA sequence: TGTGCCAGCAGCTTAGGTTCTGGAGTTAGCGGGGCGGAGACCCAGTACTTC.

The genes are TRBV2 and TRBJ2-2, with TRBD2 matching over 14 bases. After removal of 6 bases from V and 7 bases from J, the junction contained 10 bases not matched to a gene. The length of the CDR3 is 17 residues. The germline gives CDR1 SNHLY, CDR2 FYNNEI. The CDR3 nucleotides are TGTGCCAGCAGAGCTGCCGGGACTAGCGGGGGTAACGGGGAGCTGTTTTTT. Its translation: CASRAAGTSGGNGELFF.

Concerning this clone: Germline and junction disagree at one end, which may indicate a read error. The V and J genes are TRBV2 and TRBJ1-6; D is perhaps TRBD1 (6 bases). CDR3 size: 15 residues. In germline, CDR1 is SNHLY, CDR2 FYNNEI. This CDR3 is CASREGTQLNSPLHF. For the CDR3, the DNA is TGTGCCAGCAGAGAAGGGACACAACTAAATTCACCCCTCCACTTT.

V gene TRBV7-2 combines with J gene TRBJ2-7; D unresolved. Between the trimmed V and J ends, which lost 1 base and 5 bases, there was a span of 3 bases. This CDR3 is built from 11 residues. Germline-derived CDR1 and CDR2 are SGHTA and FQGNSA. Here the CDR3 reads CASSLVNEQYF. CDR3 coding DNA: TGTGCCAGCAGCTTAGTCAACGAGCAGTACTTC.

The chain couples TRBV11-3 to TRBJ2-4, with D hard to call. Trimming removed 1 base at V and 8 bases at J, with 9 bases between. This CDR3 contains 13 residues. Looked up from germline, CDR1 is SGHNT and CDR2 is YENEEA. CDR3 loop: CASSLGGADIQYF. DNA of the CDR3: TGTGCCAGCAGCTTAGGCGGTGCGGACATTCAGTACTTC.